The 27 T cell receptor beta chains below were found in one sample sequenced in a study of cytomegalovirus exposure and HLA in healthy donors. The study ran its PCR with 60 Vbeta and 13 Jbeta primers. The data were produced by immunoSEQ multiplex PCR, yet TCRdb's version contains in-frame clones alone and is incomplete. The sample has about 140,000 clones, 70% to 85% seen once. The sequenced material came from PBMCs. These receptors came from a man under 40 in good health and CMV-seropositive.

This clone was observed a few times. J is TRBJ2-1 and V is TRBV25-1; 11 bases are shared with TRBD2. The germline V gene encodes CDR1 MGHDK and CDR2 SYGVNS. The trim removed 3 bases at V and 7 bases at J, leaving 5 bases unmatched. CDR3 length: 15 amino acids. The DNA of the CDR3 is TGTGCCAGCAGTGAGTTAGCGGGAGGGGAGAATGAGCAGTTCTTC. This sequence encodes CASSELAGGENEQFF.

The chain links TRBV18 to TRBJ2-7; a weak D match, TRBD1 (6 bases). The CDR3 runs 15 residues. Between the trimmed V and J ends, which lost 0 bases and 5 bases, there was a span of 14 bases. Germline V lookup: CDR1 KGHSH, CDR2 LQKENI. The CDR3 coding sequence is TGTGCCAGCTCACCACCATCAGGGGCTGAAAACGAGCAGTACTTC. Its translation: CASSPPSGAENEQYF.

The J gene is TRBJ2-7, the V gene TRBV27; TRBD1 agrees at 12 bases. After removal of 4 bases from V and 4 bases from J, the junction contained 20 bases not matched to a gene. The CDR3 is made up of 20 amino acids. The germline CDR1 and CDR2 sequences are MNHEY and SMNVEV (reference sequence). CDR3 nucleotide sequence: TGTGCCAGCAGTTCAGAAGAACGGGACAGGGGGCGTCCTTATAAGTACGAGCAGTACTTC. This sequence encodes CASSSEERDRGRPYKYEQYF.

With respect to this clone: The sample carries other DNA sequences with the same CDR3. The chain carries TRBV7-3 and TRBJ2-1, with no clear D. Trimming took off 3 bases at V and 7 bases at J, with 7 bases between the two ends. Germline V lookup: CDR1 SGHTA, CDR2 FQGTGA. The CDR3 is made up of 12 amino acids. CDR3 bases: TGTGCCAGCAGCTTGACTGGAAATGAGCAGTTCTTC. Protein product: CASSLTGNEQFF. Looking up the rest from reference TRBV7-3 and TRBJ2-1 gives the full variable domain: GAGVSQTPSNKVTEKGKYVELRCDPISGHTALYWYRQSLGQGPEFLIYFQGTGAADDSGLPNDRFFAVRPEGSVSTLKIQRTERGDSAVYLCASSLTGNEQFFGPGTRLTVL.

The chain employs TRBV11-2 and TRBJ1-1; a weak D match, TRBD1 (5 bases). V lost 0 bases and J lost 5, with 10 bases in between. The CDR3 has 14 residues. Germline-derived CDR1 and CDR2 are SGHAT and FQNNGV. The CDR3 DNA reads TGTGCCAGCAGCTTAGACAGGGTGGTGACTGAAGCTTTCTTT. Amino acid sequence: CASSLDRVVTEAFF.

The V call is TRBV5-1, the J call TRBJ2-3, with D uncertain. The CDR3 loop spans 14 amino acids. Trimming took off 1 base at V and 1 base at J, with 7 bases between the two ends. CDR1 and CDR2 from the germline V gene are SGHRS and YFSETQ. CDR3 residues: CASSLRVGTDTQYF. CDR3 bases: TGCGCCAGCAGCTTGCGGGTGGGCACAGATACGCAGTATTTT.

The chain has TRBV9 and TRBJ2-2; TRBD2 matches 8 bases. The CDR3 is made up of 19 amino acids. CDR1 SGDLS and CDR2 YYNGEE come from the germline V gene. Losses at the gene ends were 0 bases for V and 3 bases for J; bases not matched to a gene: 13. CDR3 sequence: CASSVGEGLAGSDTGELFF. The CDR3 DNA reads TGTGCCAGCAGCGTAGGTGAAGGGCTAGCGGGTTCCGACACCGGGGAGCTGTTTTTT.

CDR3 sequence: CASSRLGRAGGQYF. The CDR3 bases are TGTGCCAGCAGTAGGCTGGGGAGGGCCGGTGGGCAGTACTTC. V and J are TRBV28 and TRBJ2-7, with TRBD2 matching 7 bases. Per germline, CDR1 MDHEN and CDR2 SYDVKM. CDR3 length: 14 residues. The J segment lost 9 bases and the V segment lost 5 bases, leaving 13 bases of the junction unmatched. Combining the CDR3 with reference TRBV28 and TRBJ2-7 gives the whole variable domain DVKVTQSSRYLVKRTGEKVFLECVQDMDHENMFWYRQDPGLGLRLIYFSYDVKMKEKGDIPEGYSVSREKKERFSLILESASTNQTSMYLCASSRLGRAGGQYFGPGTRLTVT.

J is TRBJ1-3 and V is TRBV5-4, with D maybe TRBD1 (5 bases). Trimming shortened V by 4 bases and J by 0 bases, and 14 bases separated the two germline ends. CDR1 SGHNT and CDR2 YYREEE come from the germline V gene (reference sequence). CDR3 length: 16 residues. DNA for the CDR3: TGTGCCAGCAGCCGCCGTGGACAAACCTCTGGAAACACCATATATTTT. This codes for CASSRRGQTSGNTIYF.

The chain uses TRBV4-1 and TRBJ1-2, with TRBD1 matching 8 bases. Germline CDR1 and CDR2: MGHRA and YSYEKL. This CDR3 has 16 residues. The trim removed 2 bases at V and 7 bases at J, leaving 12 bases unmatched. CDR3 region: CASSQLTIDRGAGYTF. CDR3 nucleotide sequence: TGCGCCAGCAGCCAACTTACCATCGACAGGGGAGCTGGCTACACCTTC.

CDR3 residues: CASSMVDREETQYF. Written as DNA, the CDR3 is TGTGCCAGTAGTATGGTGGACAGGGAGGAGACCCAGTACTTC. The chain joins TRBV19 to TRBJ2-5; 8 nucleotides agree with TRBD1. J was trimmed by 5 bases and V by 3 bases; bases with no gene match: 5. The CDR3 consists of 14 residues. CDR1 is LNHDA and CDR2 is SQIVND in the germline V gene (reference sequence).

This clone occurred a few times. The gene calls are TRBV7-6 and TRBJ1-1; 9 nucleotides agree with TRBD1. CDR3 length: 14 residues. Trimming removed 5 bases from V and 3 bases from J; junction bases left unmatched: 4. Germline-derived CDR1 and CDR2 are SGHVS and FNYEAQ. CDR3 protein: CASSTGQGHTEAFF. The CDR3 DNA reads TGTGCCAGCAGCACCGGACAGGGGCACACTGAAGCTTTCTTT.

The chain recombines TRBV6-5 with TRBJ2-5, with 8 bases aligning to TRBD1. There are 16 residues in the CDR3. Trimming cost V 4 bases and J 2 bases; bases outside gene matches: 9. The germline gives CDR1 MNHEY, CDR2 SVGAGI. For the CDR3, the DNA is TGTGCCAGCAGTTGGCTATCAGGGGGCGGGCAAGAGACCCAGTACTTC. Residues: CASSWLSGGGQETQYF.

The chain uses TRBV5-1 and TRBJ1-1; D unresolved. In germline, CDR1 is SGHRS, CDR2 YFSETQ. The CDR3 spans 19 residues. V shed 2 bases and J shed 4 bases, with 27 bases lying between them. The CDR3 DNA reads TGCGCCAGCAGCTTTCGTCCCCCTGGGAGTGCCACCGGGTCCACTGAAGCTTTCTTT. This encodes CASSFRPPGSATGSTEAFF.

The CDR3 nucleotides read TGTGCCAGCAGTTACTCGCCATCCGGGAATGAGCAGTTCTTC. It codes for CASSYSPSGNEQFF. The chain couples TRBV27 to TRBJ2-1; no firm D call. Germline V gene lookup returns CDR1 MNHEY and CDR2 SMNVEV (reference sequence). This CDR3 is built from 14 residues. V was trimmed by 4 bases and J by 7 bases, leaving 14 bases between them.

The rearrangement uses TRBV5-6 and TRBJ2-3; 7 bases map to TRBD2. The CDR3 has 12 amino acids. The junction had 1 base not matched to a gene; V was cut back by 4 bases and J by 5 bases. The V gene's germline CDR1 is SGHDT and CDR2 YYEEEE. The DNA for the CDR3 is TGTGCCAGCAGCCCGGGGGGAGATACGCAGTATTTT. Translation: CASSPGGDTQYF.

The chain uses TRBV29-1 and TRBJ2-7; D gene ambiguous. Trimming took 3 bases from V and 6 from J, leaving 9 bases between them. From germline, CDR1 is SQVTM and CDR2 ANQGSEA. The CDR3 is made up of 11 amino acids. As DNA, the CDR3 is TGCAGCGTTGAGGCCCCGGGCGAGCAGTACTTC. This translates into CSVEAPGEQYF.

V is TRBV28 and J is TRBJ2-7; TRBD2 is a possible D gene (6 bases). Germline CDR1 MDHEN, CDR2 SYDVKM. The ends were cut back, 6 bases at V and 2 bases at J, with 14 bases in the middle. The CDR3 is made up of 14 amino acids. The CDR3 DNA is TGTGCCAGCAGGGGGGGACGGACTACCTACGAGCAGTACTTC. Amino acid sequence: CASRGGRTTYEQYF.

V gene TRBV27 combines with J gene TRBJ1-1; perhaps TRBD1 as D (6 bases). Trimming removed 3 bases at V and 7 bases at J, with 9 bases between. The CDR3 runs 12 residues. From germline, CDR1 is MNHEY and CDR2 SMNVEV (reference sequence). The DNA for the CDR3 is TGTGCCAGCAGTTTCCTACAGGGTGAAGCTTTCTTT. Encoded protein: CASSFLQGEAFF.

The chain carries TRBV5-4 and TRBJ2-3; 13 bases map to TRBD2. Germline assignment: CDR1 SGHNT and CDR2 YYREEE (reference sequence). The junction had 11 bases not matched to a gene; V was cut back by 1 base and J by 6 bases. The CDR3 is 18 residues long. The CDR3 reads CASSLTTSGRGVMDTQYF. The DNA of the CDR3 is TGTGCCAGCAGCTTGACAACTAGCGGGAGGGGTGTTATGGATACGCAGTATTTT.

V gene TRBV5-4 combines with J gene TRBJ1-2; maybe TRBD1 (5 bases). The germline V and J ends were trimmed by 4 bases and 4 bases, with 11 bases remaining between them. CDR1 is SGHNT, CDR2 YYREEE, per germline (reference sequence). The CDR3 has 13 amino acids. CDR3 amino acids: CASSLAGPYGYTF. In DNA form, the CDR3 reads TGTGCCAGCAGCCTGGCAGGGCCCTATGGCTACACCTTC.

The chain employs TRBV5-6 and TRBJ2-7, with a possible D match to TRBD1 (6 bases). The V and J ends lost 4 bases and 4 bases respectively, with 15 bases between them. The CDR3 has 14 amino acids. Looked up from germline, CDR1 is SGHDT and CDR2 is YYEEEE. CDR3 in amino acids: CASSQGRSLYEQYF. The CDR3 coding sequence is TGTGCCAGCAGCCAGGGGCGGTCCCTTTACGAGCAGTACTTC.

This chain uses TRBV6-6 with TRBJ1-5; D is uncertain. The CDR3 is 15 amino acids. Germline CDR1 reads MNHNY; CDR2 reads SVGAGI (reference sequence). Trimming removed 2 bases at V and 1 base at J, with 9 bases between. In DNA, the CDR3 is TGTGCCAGCAGTTACGGAGGTTGGAGCAATCAGCCCCAGCATTTT. Translated, it gives CASSYGGWSNQPQHF.

The rearrangement joins TRBV2 to TRBJ2-3; 9 positions agree with TRBD1. Trimming removed 5 bases from V and 2 bases from J; junction bases left unmatched: 2. Germline lookup yields CDR1 SNHLY and CDR2 FYNNEI. The CDR3 loop spans 14 amino acids. The CDR3 here is CASSRTGDTDTQYF. CDR3 coding DNA: TGTGCCAGCAGTAGGACAGGGGACACAGATACGCAGTATTTT.

The chain recombines TRBV28 with TRBJ2-1; 7 bases line up with TRBD1. V lost 4 bases to trimming and J lost 2 bases; unmatched junction nucleotides: 5. CDR3 length equals 15 residues. The germline V gene has CDR1 MDHEN and CDR2 SYDVKM. The CDR3 here is CASSSTGTAYNEQFF. CDR3 sequence (DNA): TGTGCCAGCAGTTCGACCGGGACAGCCTACAATGAGCAGTTCTTC.

The chain has TRBV6-4 and TRBJ2-1; TRBD2 matches at 9 bases. The length of the CDR3 is 16 residues. J gave up 0 bases and V 6 bases, and 6 bases lay outside the gene matches. CDR1 is MRHNA, CDR2 SNTAGT, per germline. The CDR3 bases are TGTGCCAGCAGCTCCGTAGCGGGAGACTCCTACAATGAGCAGTTCTTC. Its protein product is CASSSVAGDSYNEQFF.

The chain links TRBV4-1 to TRBJ2-1; TRBD2 aligns across 7 bases. The CDR3 consists of 15 residues. J was trimmed by 4 bases and V by 6 bases; bases with no gene match: 9. Germline CDR1 reads MGHRA; CDR2 reads YSYEKL. CDR3 DNA sequence: TGCGCCAGCAGTGGTGCCGGGACTACGTACAATGAGCAGTTCTTC. This gives the protein CASSGAGTTYNEQFF.